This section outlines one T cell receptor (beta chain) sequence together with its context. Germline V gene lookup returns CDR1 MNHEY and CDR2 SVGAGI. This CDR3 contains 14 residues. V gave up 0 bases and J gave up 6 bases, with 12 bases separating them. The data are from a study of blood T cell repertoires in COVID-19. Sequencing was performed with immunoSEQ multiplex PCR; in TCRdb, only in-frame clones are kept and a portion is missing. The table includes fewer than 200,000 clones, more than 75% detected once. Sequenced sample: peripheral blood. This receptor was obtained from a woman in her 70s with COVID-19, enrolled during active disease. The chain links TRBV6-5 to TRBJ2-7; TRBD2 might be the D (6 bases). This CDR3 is CASSYSMGLSEQYF. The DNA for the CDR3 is TGTGCCAGCAGTTACTCCATGGGACTCTCCGAGCAGTACTTC.